The source of this T cell receptor (beta chain) is a study of T cell responses to AZD1222 COVID-19 vaccine. Study-level points and caveats: Vaccine-associated CD4 TCRs ranged over spike, dominating at 160-218 and 743-854. Per reports, nearly half of all spike-specific TCRs target regions that are unmutated in variants.

The CDR3 is 14 amino acids. Trimming cost V 2 bases and J 5 bases, with 12 bases left between them. Germline-derived CDR1 and CDR2 are LGHDT and YNNKEL (reference sequence). About this clone itself: Its antigen remains unknown.

TCRdb's table, derived via immunoSEQ multiplex PCR, lists solely in-frame clones and lacks some. The table lists about 160,000 clones, around nine tenths of them singletons, with around 6% in the top ten. The sequenced sample was peripheral blood, obtained on day 0 of AZD1222 vaccination. The genes are TRBV3-1 (or the pseudogene TRBV3-2) and TRBJ1-1; D is ambiguous. The sequence was collected from an adult in good health. The CDR3 region is CASSQSEARTEAFF. In nucleotides, the CDR3 is TGTGCCAGCAGCCAATCAGAGGCGCGAACTGAAGCTTTCTTT.